This section outlines one T cell receptor (beta chain) sequence together with its context. What it recognizes is unknown. This entry is derived from a study of vaccination and CD4 T cells after COVID-19. Study-wide context: A few convalescent patients underwent sampling at day 14 and then at days 161 to 241 post-vaccination, the study reports. Researchers treated cells with overlapping spike peptides taken from SARS-CoV-2, HCoV-NL63, HCoV-OC43 and HCoV-229E. As control conditions, cultures were given either a CEFX pool serving as positive control, an HIV-1 Nef pool, or no peptide at all.

The Oncomine TCR Beta short-read assay sequenced DNA from cultured CD4+ T cells. TCRdb reprocessed the PCR reads with MiXCR, giving one entry per CDR3 protein. The sample yields 20,000 to 30,000 distinct CDR3 sequences, roughly 38% seen once. This CDR3 spans 14 amino acids. The germline V and J ends were trimmed by 5 bases and 4 bases, with 11 bases remaining between them. Germline loops: CDR1 SGHTA, CDR2 FQGNSA. The sample's time point: late sampling 161 to 241 days after vaccination in three convalescent patients. Treatment defined: approximately nine-day PBMC culture with coronavirus spike peptide pools or control peptides (ViraFEST assay). After expanding antigen-specific T cells with peptide pools, ViraFEST sequenced their TCRs.

The TCR was taken from a human donor who had recovered from COVID-19. The sample was CD4+ T cells from blood, cultured in vitro, taken about 7 months after SARS-CoV-2 vaccination. This rearrangement joins TRBV7-2 to TRBJ2-2; D ambiguous. CDR3 in amino acids: CASSTRVPTGELFF. The CDR3 DNA sequence: TGTGCCAGCAGCACCCGAGTTCCCACCGGGGAGCTGTTTTTT.